Presented here are 2 T cell receptor beta chains from one specimen sequenced in a study of blood T cell repertoires in COVID-19. Here immunoSEQ multiplex PCR was the method, and the copy in TCRdb shows in-frame clones only, minus some. The data show about 270,000 clones, less than 90% seen once. The sample comprised peripheral blood. The receptors come from a human donor in a cohort sampled during active COVID-19.

The chain recombines TRBV19 with TRBJ2-2, with D maybe TRBD2 (5 bases). CDR1 is LNHDA, CDR2 SQIVND, per germline (reference sequence). The ends were cut back, 6 bases at V and 0 bases at J, with 14 bases in the middle. This CDR3 region has 16 residues. The CDR3 nucleotides are TGTGCCAGTAGGCCCGGGAAAAATACGAACACCGGGGAGCTGTTTTTT. Amino acids: CASRPGKNTNTGELFF.

This clone was detected only once. This chain links TRBV11-2 with TRBJ2-1; 10 bases line up with TRBD2. This CDR3 has 15 residues. Unmatched junction bases numbered 6, after V lost 5 bases and J lost 5 bases. The germline gives CDR1 SGHAT, CDR2 FQNNGV. The CDR3 sequence is CASSPLAGVNNEQFF. Written as DNA, the CDR3 is TGTGCCAGCAGCCCCCTAGCGGGAGTGAACAATGAGCAGTTCTTC.